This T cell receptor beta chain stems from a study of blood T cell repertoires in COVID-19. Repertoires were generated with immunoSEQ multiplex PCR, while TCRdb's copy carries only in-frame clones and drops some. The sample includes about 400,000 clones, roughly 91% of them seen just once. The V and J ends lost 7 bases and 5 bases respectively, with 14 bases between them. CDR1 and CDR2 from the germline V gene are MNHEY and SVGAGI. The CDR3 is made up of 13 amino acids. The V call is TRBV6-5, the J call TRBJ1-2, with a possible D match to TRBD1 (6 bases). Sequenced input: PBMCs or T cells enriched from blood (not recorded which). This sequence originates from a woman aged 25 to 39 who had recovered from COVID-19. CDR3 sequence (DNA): TGTGCCAGCAAGCGGACAGCACTATATGGCTACACCTTC. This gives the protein CASKRTALYGYTF.